The 11 T cell receptor beta chains presented below share a single source sample, sequenced in a study of type 1 regulatory T cells. A single record per CDR3 protein comes from TCRdb applying MiXCR to the reads. The sample consists of over 90,000 distinct CDR3 sequences, roughly a third of them appearing once. Sequenced sample: CD4+ T cells, either the whole sample or a sorted fraction (not recorded which). The receptors were gathered from a human donor in good health.

This rearrangement joins TRBV20-1 to TRBJ2-2; D perhaps matches TRBD2 (5 bases). Germline V gene sequence: CDR1 DFQATT, CDR2 SNEGSKA (reference sequence). The CDR3 sequence is 12 residues long. With 4 bases removed from V and 3 bases from J, the gap between germline ends came to 6 bases. The CDR3 sequence is CSANGDTGELFF. The CDR3 DNA follows: TGCAGTGCTAACGGGGACACCGGGGAGCTGTTTTTT.

J is TRBJ1-2 and V is TRBV6-2 or TRBV6-3; unclear D gene. Germline CDR1 reads MNHEY; CDR2 reads SVGEGT. The CDR3 is made up of 13 amino acids. Trimming took 0 bases from V and 0 from J, leaving 2 bases between them. CDR3 sequence reads: CASSYSANYGYTF. As DNA, the CDR3 is TGTGCCAGCAGTTACTCGGCTAACTATGGCTACACCTTC.

Only a few counts were recorded for this clonotype. The rearrangement uses TRBV5-6 and TRBJ2-3, with a tentative D call TRBD2 (5 bases). This CDR3 contains 12 residues. CDR1 is SGHDT and CDR2 is YYEEEE in the germline V gene. The germline V and J ends were trimmed by 3 bases and 5 bases, with 7 bases remaining between them. DNA for the CDR3: TGTGCCAGCAGCTCAACTAGAGATACGCAGTATTTT. It translates to CASSSTRDTQYF.

The genes are TRBV4-3 and TRBJ2-3; D ambiguous. The CDR3 is 15 residues long. Per the germline V gene, CDR1 is LGHNA and CDR2 is YSLEER. Trimming shortened V by 3 bases and J by 3 bases, and 13 bases separated the two germline ends. CDR3 sequence: CASSQSYDRTDTQYF. The CDR3 DNA reads TGCGCCAGCAGCCAGTCCTATGACCGGACAGATACGCAGTATTTT.

The chain couples TRBV29-1 to TRBJ2-1, with TRBD2 identical over 9 bases. The V segment lost 6 bases and the J segment 4 bases; nucleotides outside the gene matches: 4. This CDR3 spans 13 amino acids. Looked up from germline, CDR1 is SQVTM and CDR2 is ANQGSEA. In nucleotides, the CDR3 is TGCAGCGTGCGGGAGGGCCAATACAATGAGCAGTTCTTC. Translation gives CSVREGQYNEQFF.

The table lists this clonotype with a few counts. The chain is built from TRBV29-1 and TRBJ2-7; D is unclear. CDR3 length equals 12 residues. In germline, CDR1 is SQVTM, CDR2 ANQGSEA. V dropped 4 bases and J dropped 2 bases, with 9 bases sitting between them. CDR3 nucleotide sequence: TGCAGCGTTGTTGACGGAGCCTACGAGCAGTACTTC. It yields the protein CSVVDGAYEQYF.

The chain links TRBV7-9 to TRBJ2-5, with a weak D call TRBD2 (5 bases). From germline, CDR1 is SEHNR and CDR2 FQNEAQ (reference sequence). V was cut by 4 bases and J by 5 bases, with 14 bases left in between. This CDR3 is built from 14 residues. CDR3 nucleotide sequence: TGTGCCAGCAGCTCTACTAGTTCGGGGGAGACCCAGTACTTC. Its translation: CASSSTSSGETQYF. The full variable domain, its missing parts supplied by reference TRBV7-9 and TRBJ2-5, is DTGVSQNPRHKITKRGQNVTFRCDPISEHNRLYWYRQTLGQGPEFLTYFQNEAQLEKSRLLSDRFSAERPKGSFSTLEIQRTEQGDSAMYLCASSSTSSGETQYFGPGTRLLVL.

This clonotype was detected only a few times. The chain employs TRBV12-3 or TRBV12-4 and TRBJ2-3, with no clear D. The CDR3 is 12 amino acids. V gave up 2 bases and J gave up 2 bases, with 2 bases separating them. The CDR3 nucleotides read TGTGCCAGCAGTTTACCCACAGATACGCAGTATTTT. It is translated as CASSLPTDTQYF.

This clonotype was counted only a few times. The chain links TRBV7-2 to TRBJ2-5; 7 bases are a match to TRBD2. This CDR3 spans 13 amino acids. Unmatched junction bases numbered 4, after V lost 5 bases and J lost 4 bases. Germline V lookup: CDR1 SGHTA, CDR2 FQGNSA. The CDR3: CASSGSGIETQYF. CDR3 bases: TGTGCCAGCAGCGGAAGCGGGATAGAGACCCAGTACTTC. The full variable domain, with the rest looked up from reference TRBV7-2 and TRBJ2-5, is GAGVSQSPSNKVTEKGKDVELRCDPISGHTALYWYRQSLGQGLEFLIYFQGNSAPDKSGLPSDRFSAERTGGSVSTLTIQRTQQEDSAVYLCASSGSGIETQYFGPGTRLLVL.

V gene TRBV11-1 combines with J gene TRBJ2-2; 13 bases map to TRBD2. CDR3 length: 19 amino acids. The V gene's germline CDR1 is SGHAT and CDR2 FQDESV (reference sequence). With 3 bases clipped from V and 0 bases from J, the junction kept 7 bases outside the gene matches. CDR3 in amino acids: CASSLVSGTSGTNTGELFF. The CDR3 nucleotides read TGTGCCAGCAGCTTGGTATCCGGGACTAGCGGGACGAACACCGGGGAGCTGTTTTTT.

There are a few counts of this clonotype. The chain combines TRBV29-1 with TRBJ2-5; 7 nucleotides align to TRBD2. Germline CDR1 reads SQVTM; CDR2 reads ANQGSEA. Trimming took 4 bases from V and 5 from J; bases not matched to a gene: 4. The CDR3 is made up of 12 amino acids. CDR3 sequence: CSVGEGSETQYF. DNA of the CDR3: TGCAGCGTTGGGGAGGGCTCGGAGACCCAGTACTTC. The full variable domain, with the rest looked up from reference TRBV29-1 and TRBJ2-5, is SAVISQKPSRDICQRGTSLTIQCQVDSQVTMMFWYRQQPGQSLTLIATANQGSEATYESGFVIDKFPISRPNLTFSTLTVSNMSPEDSSIYLCSVGEGSETQYFGPGTRLLVL.